What follows is one T cell receptor (beta chain) and its context. The sample originates from a study of blood T cell repertoires in COVID-19. Study background: Cohort 3 recovery required two negative PCRs, clearance, or symptom resolution. COVID-19 samples collected from the United States, Italy and Spain covered acute and convalescent phases. Nucleic acid was either cDNA or gDNA, and it came from T cells, B-cell-depleted T cells, or PBMCs.

This CDR3 comprises 14 residues. Germline V gene sequence: CDR1 MNHNS, CDR2 SASEGT. Trimming cost V 2 bases and J 7 bases, with 14 bases left between them. Per the authors' pipeline: Amplified reference gene primers provided the basis for estimating nucleated cell counts. Measured with immunoSEQ multiplex PCR; TCRdb has only the in-frame clones, and not every one. V and J calls and clone size are those listed in that table; D and trimming were worked out from the DNA. The sample carries some 330,000 clones, approximately 87% recorded once. The receptor was isolated from a man between 35 and 55 years old in a cohort exposed to, infected with or recovered from COVID-19 (not recorded which). The chain carries TRBV6-1 and TRBJ2-5; D not certain. Sequencing input: PBMCs or T cells enriched from blood (not recorded which). CDR3 residues: CASSESKIVGTQYF. The CDR3 DNA is TGTGCCAGCAGTGAATCCAAAATTGTCGGGACCCAGTACTTC.